Each of the 29 T cell receptor beta chains below was sequenced from the same sample in a study of blood T cells in healthy people across ages. With a J-beta primer mix and a sample-barcoded 5' primer, a second PCR ran roughly 6 to 11 cycles. TCRdb redid the calling of the 5' RACE reads with MiXCR, one entry per CDR3 protein. The table has over 700,000 distinct CDR3 sequences, approximately 25% seen once. These data also featured in a second study, about T cells of mothers and their children.

The sample comprised blood. The receptors originated from a boy between 5 and 17 years old in good health.

The CDR3 is CSARDQPAELTDTQYF. The DNA for the CDR3 is TGCAGTGCTAGAGATCAGCCAGCGGAGCTCACAGATACGCAGTATTTT. The J gene is TRBJ2-3, the V gene TRBV20-1; D might be TRBD2 (5 bases). The CDR3 is 16 residues long. The germline CDR1 and CDR2 sequences are DFQATT and SNEGSKA (reference sequence). V was clipped by 0 bases and J by 2 bases, with 15 bases between them.

V and J are TRBV19 and TRBJ2-5; TRBD1 agrees at 8 bases. The DNA end is more similar to TRBJ2-1, so the J call may be wrong. Germline V CDR1 and CDR2: LNHDA, SQIVND (reference sequence). CDR3 length: 14 amino acids. The CDR3 region has the DNA TGTGCCAGTAGTGGAACCACAGGGGGAGTCGAGCAGTTCTTC. Translating gives CASSGTTGGVEQFF.

Regarding this clonotype: An end of the junction does not agree with germline; a read error may underlie this. The chain recombines TRBV28 with TRBJ2-5; D perhaps matches TRBD1 (6 bases). The CDR3 length is 13 residues. Germline-derived CDR1 and CDR2 are MDHEN and SYDVKM. The DNA for the CDR3 is TGTGCCAGCCTGGACAGCTACCAAGAGACCCAGTGCTTC. Protein: CASLDSYQETQCF.

Only a few counts were recorded for this clonotype. The rearrangement joins TRBV6-1 to TRBJ1-6; D gene uncertain. Germline CDR1 and CDR2: MNHNS and SASEGT. This CDR3 spans 15 amino acids. Trimming pared 1 base from V and 8 bases from J, leaving 12 bases between. CDR3 sequence: CASSEVGWVDSPLHF. CDR3 coding DNA: TGTGCCAGCAGTGAAGTCGGCTGGGTGGATTCACCCCTCCACTTT.

The chain couples TRBV20-1 to TRBJ1-2; D not certain. Trimming stripped 5 bases from V and 2 bases from J, with 12 bases between. The CDR3 is 13 residues long. Germline CDR1 DFQATT, CDR2 SNEGSKA (reference sequence). As DNA, the CDR3 is TGCAGTGCTTATCAGACAACCAACTATGGCTACACCTTC. Translation: CSAYQTTNYGYTF.

The chain uses TRBV2 and TRBJ2-1, with a possible D match to TRBD2 (7 bases). The CDR3 has 15 residues. The V and J ends lost 6 bases and 4 bases respectively, with 16 bases between them. CDR1 is SNHLY and CDR2 is FYNNEI in the germline V gene. In DNA form, the CDR3 reads TGTGCCAGCAGCCCCGAGGGGGGGTGGTACAATGAGCAGTTCTTC. Its protein is CASSPEGGWYNEQFF.

The V gene is TRBV20-1, the J gene TRBJ2-1; D gene ambiguous. This CDR3 is 17 amino acids long. Germline loops: CDR1 DFQATT, CDR2 SNEGSKA (reference sequence). Trimming removed 5 bases from V and 1 base from J, with 21 bases in between. The CDR3 DNA follows: TGCAGTGCTCGCCAACAACTGTTATGGGAATCCTACAATGAGCAGTTCTTC. The encoded protein is CSARQQLLWESYNEQFF.

This clonotype was counted only a few times. The V and J genes are TRBV9 and TRBJ2-1; D perhaps matches TRBD2 (6 bases). The CDR3 sequence is 16 residues long. Looked up from germline, CDR1 is SGDLS and CDR2 is YYNGEE. Trimming took off 0 bases at V and 8 bases at J, with 18 bases between the two ends. CDR3 residues: CASSVVGTPGVYEQFF. The CDR3, as DNA: TGTGCCAGCAGCGTAGTAGGGACTCCAGGTGTCTATGAGCAGTTCTTC.

The CDR3 nucleotides read TGCAGTGCCCCGACCCCTAGTGTGGGACGGAATGAGCAGTTCTTC. Translation gives CSAPTPSVGRNEQFF. The genes are TRBV20-1 and TRBJ2-1, with D possibly called TRBD1 or TRBD2 (5 bases each). The CDR3 runs to 15 residues. Trimming left V 6 bases short and J 7 bases short, with 22 bases between. Germline V gene data show CDR1 as DFQATT and CDR2 as SNEGSKA (reference sequence).

This clonotype was counted between two and nine times. This chain connects TRBV28 to TRBJ2-7, with TRBD1 matching over 7 bases. With 5 bases clipped from V and 0 bases from J, the junction kept 16 bases outside the gene matches. The CDR3 sequence is 18 residues long. Germline V gene lookup returns CDR1 MDHEN and CDR2 SYDVKM. The CDR3 region has the DNA TGTGCCAGCAGTCCCGGGACAGCTCTCCTTTTAAGCTCCTACGAGCAGTACTTC. This sequence encodes CASSPGTALLLSSYEQYF.

This clonotype was counted a few times. The rearrangement uses TRBV4-2 and TRBJ2-1, with TRBD2 identical over 12 bases. The germline gives CDR1 LGHNA, CDR2 YNFKEQ. J lost 8 bases, V lost 2 bases, and 4 bases had no gene match. There are 15 residues in the CDR3. The CDR3 protein is CASSQPSGGVDEQFF. CDR3 bases: TGTGCCAGCAGCCAACCTAGCGGGGGGGTGGATGAGCAGTTCTTC.

This clonotype was found a few times. The genes are TRBV9 and TRBJ2-7; a possible D gene is TRBD1 (5 bases). Germline CDR1 SGDLS, CDR2 YYNGEE. The CDR3 has 14 amino acids. The V and J ends lost 3 bases and 5 bases respectively, with 15 bases between them. CDR3 region: CASSGAGFHDEQYF. In nucleotides, the CDR3 is TGTGCCAGCAGCGGGGCAGGGTTTCACGACGAGCAGTACTTC.

The V gene is TRBV10-3, the J gene TRBJ1-1; 9 positions match TRBD1. Trimming took 4 bases from V and 1 from J; bases not matched to a gene: 1. The CDR3 runs to 14 residues. Germline CDR1 is ENHRY and CDR2 is SYGVKD. Written as DNA, the CDR3 is TGTGCCATCAGTGGGGGACAGGGGAACACTGAAGCTTTCTTT. Residues: CAISGGQGNTEAFF.

The V call is TRBV7-9, the J call TRBJ2-7, with unresolved D. The V gene lost 5 bases and the J gene lost 4 bases, with 9 bases spanning the gap. Per the germline V gene, CDR1 is SEHNR and CDR2 is FQNEAQ (reference sequence). The CDR3 has 12 residues. CDR3 DNA sequence: TGTGCCAGCAGCGCTTCAAATTACGAGCAGTACTTC. Amino acid sequence: CASSASNYEQYF. Filled out from reference TRBV7-9 and TRBJ2-7, the complete variable domain reads DTGVSQNPRHKITKRGQNVTFRCDPISEHNRLYWYRQTLGQGPEFLTYFQNEAQLEKSRLLSDRFSAERPKGSFSTLEIQRTEQGDSAMYLCASSASNYEQYFGPGTRLTVT.

This clonotype has more than one count but fewer than ten. DNA of the CDR3: TGCGCCAGCAGTCAATCGCGTCTCTATGGCTACACCTTC. Its protein product is CASSQSRLYGYTF. This chain links TRBV23-1 with TRBJ1-2; D is undetermined. TRBV23-1 is annotated as an ORF whose role is uncertain. Between the trimmed V and J ends, which lost 0 bases and 4 bases, there was a span of 6 bases. This CDR3 region has 13 residues.

The table lists this clonotype with a few counts. V is TRBV20-1 and J is TRBJ1-2, with D unresolved. Trimming pared 5 bases from V and 6 bases from J, leaving 10 bases between. Germline CDR1 DFQATT, CDR2 SNEGSKA (reference sequence). The CDR3 contains 11 residues. CDR3 amino acids: CSAQLGDGYTF. In nucleotides, the CDR3 is TGCAGTGCTCAGCTTGGGGATGGCTACACCTTC.

This clonotype was seen only a few times. The gene calls are TRBV13 and TRBJ2-1; tentatively, D is TRBD2 (7 bases). Germline V lookup: CDR1 PRHDT, CDR2 FYEKMQ (reference sequence). V gave up 3 bases and J gave up 6 bases, with 21 bases separating them. The CDR3 is 17 amino acids. CDR3 nucleotide sequence: TGTGCCAGCAGCTTGGCTGGCGGGGGCCGCCTCCTCAATGAGCAGTTCTTC. Translating gives CASSLAGGGRLLNEQFF.

V usage is TRBV12-3 or TRBV12-4 and J usage is TRBJ2-1; D not certain. CDR3 length equals 12 residues. V dropped 7 bases and J dropped 8 bases, with 12 bases sitting between them. The CDR3 DNA is TGTGCCAGCACTATCGCTTGGGATGAGCAGTTCTTC. It yields the protein CASTIAWDEQFF.

This clonotype was seen only a few times. The chain uses TRBV6-1 and TRBJ2-7; unclear D gene. Trimming removed 2 bases at V and 6 bases at J, with 11 bases between. The CDR3 runs to 13 residues. CDR1 is MNHNS and CDR2 is SASEGT in the germline V gene. DNA of the CDR3: TGTGCCAGCAGTGAAAAAGGGCGAAGCGAGCAGTACTTC. Residues: CASSEKGRSEQYF.

In regard to this clonotype: The junction differs from germline at one of its ends, possibly a read error. This chain uses TRBV12-3 or TRBV12-4 with TRBJ2-5; TRBD2 aligns across 10 bases. The CDR3 contains 16 residues. The CDR3 is CASSLGLAGVQETQYF. Here the CDR3 DNA reads TGTGCCAGCAGCTTAGGGCTAGCGGGGGTCCAAGAGACCCAGTACTTC.

The chain couples TRBV15 to TRBJ2-1; no clear D. The end of the DNA is better explained by TRBJ2-7, so the J call may be wrong. Germline CDR1 reads LNHNV; CDR2 reads YYDKDF (reference sequence). The CDR3 totals 13 residues. The CDR3 is CATSYLATREQYF. The CDR3 DNA sequence: TGTGCCACCAGCTATCTGGCCACCCGGGAGCAGTACTTC.

As to this clonotype: The junction departs from germline at one end; a sequencing error may be responsible. The chain is built from TRBV13 and TRBJ2-4; TRBD2 agrees at 12 bases. The CDR3 runs to 14 residues. Germline CDR1 is PRHDT and CDR2 is FYEKMQ (reference sequence). The CDR3 reads CASSRLAGDNTQYF. The CDR3 DNA follows: TGTGCCAGCAGTCGACTAGCGGGGGACAACACTCAGTACTTC.

Comment on this clonotype: The conserved closing phenylalanine or tryptophan is absent in this CDR3, likely reflecting a read error. The rearrangement joins TRBV10-3 to TRBJ2-3; a weak D match, TRBD2 (7 bases). The CDR3 is made up of 15 amino acids. Germline assignment: CDR1 ENHRY and CDR2 SYGVKD. Trimming took off 3 bases at V and 0 bases at J, with 10 bases between the two ends. In DNA, the CDR3 is TGTGCCATCAGTGACGGGGGGCTTAGCACAGATACGCAGTATCTT. Translated: CAISDGGLSTDTQYL.

In its sample, this clonotype was seen a few times. The chain links TRBV6-5 to TRBJ2-5; 8 positions agree with TRBD1. This CDR3 comprises 14 residues. V was pared by 2 bases and J by 1 base, with 0 bases of the junction left unmatched. In germline, CDR1 is MNHEY, CDR2 SVGAGI. In DNA form, the CDR3 reads TGTGCCAGCAGTTACGGGACAGGCCAAGAGACCCAGTACTTC. Its protein product is CASSYGTGQETQYF.

The gene calls are TRBV4-3 and TRBJ2-7; D remains ambiguous. This CDR3 has 16 residues. Per germline, CDR1 LGHNA and CDR2 YSLEER. V shed 0 bases and J shed 2 bases, with 14 bases lying between them. The CDR3 DNA sequence: TGCGCCAGCAGCCAAGATTTCCCCGACCAAACCTACGAGCAGTACTTC. It yields the protein CASSQDFPDQTYEQYF.

The rearrangement links TRBV28 to TRBJ2-3, with a tentative D call TRBD1 (6 bases). From germline, CDR1 is MDHEN and CDR2 SYDVKM. The CDR3 contains 16 residues. Trimming left V 3 bases short and J 0 bases short, with 13 bases between. CDR3 amino acids: CASSFSLGASTDTQYF. The CDR3 DNA reads as TGTGCCAGCAGTTTCTCTTTGGGGGCTAGCACAGATACGCAGTATTTT. The whole variable domain, remainder taken from reference TRBV28 and TRBJ2-3, is DVKVTQSSRYLVKRTGEKVFLECVQDMDHENMFWYRQDPGLGLRLIYFSYDVKMKEKGDIPEGYSVSREKKERFSLILESASTNQTSMYLCASSFSLGASTDTQYFGPGTRLTVL.

The chain couples TRBV7-9 to TRBJ2-5; 10 bases match TRBD1. This CDR3 comprises 15 residues. Germline values: CDR1 SEHNR, CDR2 FQNEAQ (reference sequence). The ends lost 5 bases at V and 2 bases at J; junction bases unmatched: 5. The CDR3 loop reads CASSGPDRGQETQYF. The DNA for the CDR3 is TGTGCCAGCAGCGGCCCGGACAGGGGGCAAGAGACCCAGTACTTC.

This clonotype was counted only a few times. The rearrangement uses TRBV4-1 and TRBJ2-3; a possible D gene is TRBD1 (6 bases). This CDR3 contains 15 residues. Germline loops: CDR1 MGHRA, CDR2 YSYEKL. V was cut by 4 bases and J by 2 bases, with 13 bases left in between. DNA of the CDR3: TGCGCCAGCAGCCCAGGGGCAGGGGACACAGATACGCAGTATTTT. Its protein is CASSPGAGDTDTQYF.

V gene TRBV29-1 combines with J gene TRBJ1-2, with a tentative D call TRBD1 (6 bases). Trimming shortened V by 0 bases and J by 7 bases, and 15 bases separated the two germline ends. CDR1 is SQVTM, CDR2 ANQGSEA, per germline. The CDR3 covers 14 residues. For the CDR3, the DNA is TGCAGCGTTGAAGATCATCCAGGGGCGAGTGGCTACACCTTC. Encoded protein: CSVEDHPGASGYTF.